This TCR beta chain was retrieved from a study of long-term antiretroviral therapy in people with HIV. The V and J ends lost 8 bases and 0 bases respectively, with 8 bases between them. Germline V gives CDR1 MNHNS, CDR2 SASEGT. The CDR3 covers 14 residues. This was the immunoSEQ v3.0 assay at survey level. The method was immunoSEQ multiplex PCR; TCRdb's version includes in-frame clones alone and lacks a portion of them. Here the sample spans roughly 28,000 clones, roughly 93% being singletons. Source: unsorted PBMCs, taken 6.2 years after starting antiretroviral therapy. The receptor was derived from a man between 35 and 55 years old with HIV. The chain couples TRBV6-1 to TRBJ2-6; D is possibly TRBD2 (6 bases). In DNA form, the CDR3 reads TGTGCCAGCGGGAGGTTCTCTGGGGCCAACGTCCTGACTTTC. This encodes CASGRFSGANVLTF.